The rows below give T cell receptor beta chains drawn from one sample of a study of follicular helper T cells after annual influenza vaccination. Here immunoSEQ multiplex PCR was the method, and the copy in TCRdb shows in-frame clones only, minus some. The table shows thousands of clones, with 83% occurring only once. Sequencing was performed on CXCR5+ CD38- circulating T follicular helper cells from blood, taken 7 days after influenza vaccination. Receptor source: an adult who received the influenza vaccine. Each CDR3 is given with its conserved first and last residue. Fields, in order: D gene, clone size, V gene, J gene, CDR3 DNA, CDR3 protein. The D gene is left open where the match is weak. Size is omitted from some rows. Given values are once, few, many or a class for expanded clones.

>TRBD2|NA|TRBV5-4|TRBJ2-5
TGTGCCAGCAGCTTGGGGGTAGCGGGGAACCAAGAGACCCAGTACTTC
CASSLGVAGNQETQYF
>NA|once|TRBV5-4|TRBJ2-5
TGTGCCAGCAGCTTGGAACAGGAGACCCAGTACTTC
CASSLEQETQYF
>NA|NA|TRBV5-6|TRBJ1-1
TGTGCCAGCAGCAGGGAGCCCTGGAGGACTGCTGAAGCTTTCTTT
CASSREPWRTAEAFF
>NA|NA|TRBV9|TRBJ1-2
TGTGCCAGCAGCGTAGATGCGGGAAACTATGGCTACACCTTC
CASSVDAGNYGYTF
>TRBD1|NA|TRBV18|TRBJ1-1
TGTGCCAGCTCTAACAGGGGGTATGGGACTGAAGCTTTCTTT
CASSNRGYGTEAFF
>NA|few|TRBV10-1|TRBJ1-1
TGCGCCAGCAGTGATACTAAGGGCTGGATCACTGAAGCTTTCTTT
CASSDTKGWITEAFF
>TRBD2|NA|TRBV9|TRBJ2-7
TGTGCCAGCAGCGTAGCGGGGGGGCCATACGAGCAGTACTTC
CASSVAGGPYEQYF
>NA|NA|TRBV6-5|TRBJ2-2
TGTGCCAGCAGTTACTTCTGGGGCGGGGCCGGGGAGCTGTTTTTT
CASSYFWGGAGELFF
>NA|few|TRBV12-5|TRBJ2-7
TGTGCTAGTGGTTTTTCGCAAGGGGTCCACGAGCAGTACTTC
CASGFSQGVHEQYF
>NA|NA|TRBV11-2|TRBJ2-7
TGTGCCAGCAGCTTCGAGAGGGCCTCCGAGCAGTACTTC
CASSFERASEQYF
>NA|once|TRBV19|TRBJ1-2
TGTGCCAGTAGGACCATTAGTGACTATGGCTACACCTTC
CASRTISDYGYTF
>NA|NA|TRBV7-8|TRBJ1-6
TGTGCCAGCAGCCCCCGCCCTTTTGGGGCACCCCTCCACTTT
CASSPRPFGAPLHF
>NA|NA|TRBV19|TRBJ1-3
TGTGCCAGTAGTATCGAAAAAACCTCAAACACCATATATTTT
CASSIEKTSNTIYF
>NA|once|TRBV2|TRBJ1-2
TGTGCCAGCAGTTCCCCGGCCCGAAGAACTGCGTCGGGGGGCTACACCTTC
CASSSPARRTASGGYTF
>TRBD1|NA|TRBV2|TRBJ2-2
TGTGCCAGCACCCGAACAGGGGGTAACACCGGGGAGCTGTTTTTT
CASTRTGGNTGELFF